The 2 T cell receptor beta chains in this list originate from one sample, sequenced in a study of T cells in Graves' hyperthyroidism and ophthalmopathy. Using RNA transcripts as the source, TCR beta CDR3 regions were amplified. HTBI primers were used for first-round RT-PCR of the TCR CDR3. TCRdb ran MiXCR on the multiplex PCR reads and lists one entry per CDR3 protein. The sample has approximately 420,000 distinct CDR3 sequences; 14% to 15% are singletons. The specimen sequenced was blood. These receptors all stem from a woman in her 30s with Graves' hyperthyroidism.

In this sample, this clonotype turned up many times. This chain uses TRBV28 with TRBJ1-4; TRBD1 might be the D (5 bases). The CDR3 has 15 amino acids. Deletions cut 5 bases from V and 4 bases from J, with 14 bases between. CDR1 is MDHEN, CDR2 SYDVKM, per germline. CDR3 bases: TGTGCCAGCAGTCCCAAAGGGACTCTTAATGAAAAACTGTTTTTT. It specifies CASSPKGTLNEKLFF.

Worth noting for this clonotype: Being one base from a much bigger clone, this may be a read error. This chain joins TRBV2 and TRBJ2-1; 11 nucleotides match TRBD1. Germline V lookup: CDR1 SNHLY, CDR2 FYNNEI. CDR3 size: 15 residues. V was clipped by 7 bases and J by 8 bases; unmatched bases: 10. This chain's CDR3 is CASKSRDRGTHEQFF. The CDR3 nucleotides read TGTGCCAGCAAGTCCCGGGACAGGGGGACCCATGAGCAGTTCTTC. The whole variable domain, remainder taken from reference TRBV2 and TRBJ2-1, is EPEVTQTPSHQVTQMGQEVILRCVPISNHLYFYWYRQILGQKVEFLVSFYNNEISEKSEIFDDQFSVERPDGSNFTLKIRSTKLEDSAMYFCASKSRDRGTHEQFFGPGTRLTVL.